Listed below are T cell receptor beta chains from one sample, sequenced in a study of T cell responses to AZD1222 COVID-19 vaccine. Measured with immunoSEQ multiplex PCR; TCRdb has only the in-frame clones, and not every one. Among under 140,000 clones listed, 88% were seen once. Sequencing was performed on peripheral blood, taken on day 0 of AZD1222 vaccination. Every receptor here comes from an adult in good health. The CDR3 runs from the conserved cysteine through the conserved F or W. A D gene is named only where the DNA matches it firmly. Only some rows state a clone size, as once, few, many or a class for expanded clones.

TGTGCCAGCAGCGTAGGGGGACAGGGATTAGAAAAACTGTTTTTT	CASSVGGQGLEKLFF	TRBV9	.	TRBD1	TRBJ1-4
TGTGCCTGGAGTAGAGGGACAGGGTTCGGTCAGCCCCAGCATTTT	CAWSRGTGFGQPQHF	TRBV30	.	TRBD1	TRBJ1-5
TGCAGTGCGAGAGAGGTAGATACGCAGTATTTT	CSAREVDTQYF	TRBV20-1	once	.	TRBJ2-3
TGTGCCAGCAGCTTGAGGTTGGAGACAGCCTATGGCTACACCTTC	CASSLRLETAYGYTF	TRBV5-4	.	.	TRBJ1-2
TGTGCCAGCAGCTGGGACAGGGGGCAGAGGAACACTGAAGCTTTCTTT	CASSWDRGQRNTEAFF	TRBV5-5	.	TRBD1	TRBJ1-1
TGTGCCAGCACTGCCGGGACAACAGGAAACACCATATATTTT	CASTAGTTGNTIYF	TRBV18	.	.	TRBJ1-3
TGCAGCGTTGCCTCAGGGAGTCCTGGCTACGAGCAGTACTTC	CSVASGSPGYEQYF	TRBV29-1	.	.	TRBJ2-7
TGTGCCAGCAGCCCTCAGAGGGAGAGCAACTATGGCTACACCTTC	CASSPQRESNYGYTF	TRBV11-2	.	.	TRBJ1-2
TGCGCCAGCAGCTTCGGGGGAAGAGGCTATGGCTACACCTTC	CASSFGGRGYGYTF	TRBV5-1	.	.	TRBJ1-2
TGTGCCACCAGCCCTGGAGCCGGGACGGCAAGGGGTGAAGCTTTCTTT	CATSPGAGTARGEAFF	TRBV15	.	.	TRBJ1-1
TGCGCCAGCAGTGAGATGACGCCCGTTCATGGCTACACCTTC	CASSEMTPVHGYTF	TRBV10-2	few	.	TRBJ1-2
TGTGCCAGCAGCCATATGGATCGGGAAGTAAATGAGCAGTTCTTC	CASSHMDREVNEQFF	TRBV3-1/TRBV3-2	.	.	TRBJ2-1
TGTGCCAGCAGCTCTCGGGTTGAGGCTGTGCGGGGGCGGCCCTACGAGCAGTACTTC	CASSSRVEAVRGRPYEQYF	TRBV5-6	once	.	TRBJ2-7
TGTGCCAGCGGGGGGCGGACAACTAATGAAAAACTGTTTTTT	CASGGRTTNEKLFF	TRBV25-1	.	.	TRBJ1-4
TGTGCCAGCAGCCAGTACAGGGAGATGAACACTGAAGCTTTCTTT	CASSQYREMNTEAFF	TRBV7-9	.	.	TRBJ1-1
TGTGCCAGCAGCCCGCGGGACTACCAAGAGACCCAGTACTTC	CASSPRDYQETQYF	TRBV13	.	.	TRBJ2-5
TGTGCCAGCAGACGACAGGGGGCCGGCACTGAAGCTTTCTTT	CASRRQGAGTEAFF	TRBV2	.	TRBD1	TRBJ1-1
TGTGCCAGCAGTGTAACAGGACCCCAGGATCATGGCTACACCTTC	CASSVTGPQDHGYTF	TRBV28	.	.	TRBJ1-2
TGTGCCACCAGCAGAAACGAAAGGGGCACCTACGAGCAGTACTTC	CATSRNERGTYEQYF	TRBV15	.	.	TRBJ2-7
TGTGCCAGTCAGACTACAGGCACAGATACGCAGTATTTT	CASQTTGTDTQYF	TRBV7-9	few	.	TRBJ2-3
TGCGCCAGCAGCTTGGATATAGGGGGTCGGGGCTACACCTTC	CASSLDIGGRGYTF	TRBV5-1	once	.	TRBJ1-2
TGTGCCAGCAGGCCAGGGGGACCTGACTATGGCTACACCTTC	CASRPGGPDYGYTF	TRBV28	.	TRBD1	TRBJ1-2
TGTGCCAGCAGCCAAGTGGATACCGGGAACAATCAGCCCCAGCATTTT	CASSQVDTGNNQPQHF	TRBV4-2	.	.	TRBJ1-5
TGTGCCAGCAGTCCCAGTTATAGCAATCAGCCCCAGCATTTT	CASSPSYSNQPQHF	TRBV27	.	.	TRBJ1-5
TGTGCCAGCAGCTTAGTTACTGCTGGCTACACCTTC	CASSLVTAGYTF	TRBV11-2	once	.	TRBJ1-2
TGTGCCAGTAGTATATCGGGTGTGGGCTCCTACGAGCAGTACTTC	CASSISGVGSYEQYF	TRBV19	.	.	TRBJ2-7
TGTGCCAGCAGTGAATTAGCGGGAGGGCCCCTCGACGAGCAGTACTTC	CASSELAGGPLDEQYF	TRBV6-1	.	TRBD2	TRBJ2-7
TGTGCCAGCAGCTGGAGCCGAACTAACTATGGCTACACCTTC	CASSWSRTNYGYTF	TRBV7-2	.	.	TRBJ1-2
TGTGCCTGGAGTGAAGGGACTCACACTGAAGCTTTCTTT	CAWSEGTHTEAFF	TRBV30	few	.	TRBJ1-1
TGTGCCAGCTCACCATATGGCTCCCTCTCTGGAAACACCATATATTTT	CASSPYGSLSGNTIYF	TRBV18	once	.	TRBJ1-3
TGCGCCAGCAGCCCGGGGACAGGGGGCCGATCGGATACGCAGTATTTT	CASSPGTGGRSDTQYF	TRBV5-1	once	TRBD1	TRBJ2-3
TGTGCCAGCAGCTTCGGCGGAGGATTAGGGGGAAATTCACCCCTCCACTTT	CASSFGGGLGGNSPLHF	TRBV11-2	.	.	TRBJ1-6
TGCAGTGCTAGTCCTGTTAACTATGGCTACACCTTC	CSASPVNYGYTF	TRBV20-1	.	.	TRBJ1-2
TGTGCCAGCAGCTTGTTCGATTGGGACAGGAGAAGTAACTATGGCTACACCTTC	CASSLFDWDRRSNYGYTF	TRBV5-6	.	TRBD1	TRBJ1-2
TGTGCCAGTTATCGGACGGGACCACCCCTCCACTTT	CASYRTGPPLHF	TRBV6-5	few	.	TRBJ1-6
TGTGCCAGCAGCAGGATAGCGGGGGGGGGCCTAGATACGCAGTATTTT	CASSRIAGGGLDTQYF	TRBV11-3	.	TRBD2	TRBJ2-3
TGTGCCAGGAAAGGGGCTTTCTTT	CARKGAFF	TRBV27	once	.	TRBJ1-1
TGTGCCAGCACGAAGCCGGGACACAACTACGAGCAGTACTTC	CASTKPGHNYEQYF	TRBV6-5	.	.	TRBJ2-7
TGTGCCAGCAGCCCCGTCACAGGGGGCGCTAATTCACCCCTCCACTTT	CASSPVTGGANSPLHF	TRBV5-6	.	TRBD1	TRBJ1-6
TGCAGCGTTGGAGCGGGAAATGAGCAGTTCTTC	CSVGAGNEQFF	TRBV29-1	.	TRBD2	TRBJ2-1
TGTGCCAGCAGCCGGGACAATAATGAGTTCTTC	CASSRDNNEFF	TRBV6-2/TRBV6-3	.	.	TRBJ2-1
TGTGCCAGCAGCCTAGGGGGACAGAAGAACACCGGGGAGCTGTTTTTT	CASSLGGQKNTGELFF	TRBV5-4	.	TRBD1	TRBJ2-2
TGTGCCAGCAGGCTTGACAGGAACACTGAAGCTTTCTTT	CASRLDRNTEAFF	TRBV4-2	.	.	TRBJ1-1
TGCGCCAGCAGCGTTGGGGATAACTATGGCTACACCTTC	CASSVGDNYGYTF	TRBV5-1	.	.	TRBJ1-2
TGTGCCAGCAGCTTAACTGGGACAGGCTTCACAGATACGCAGTATTTT	CASSLTGTGFTDTQYF	TRBV11-2	.	TRBD1	TRBJ2-3
TGCGCCAGCAGCCAGGAACAGACCTACGAGCAGTACTTC	CASSQEQTYEQYF	TRBV4-1	few	.	TRBJ2-7